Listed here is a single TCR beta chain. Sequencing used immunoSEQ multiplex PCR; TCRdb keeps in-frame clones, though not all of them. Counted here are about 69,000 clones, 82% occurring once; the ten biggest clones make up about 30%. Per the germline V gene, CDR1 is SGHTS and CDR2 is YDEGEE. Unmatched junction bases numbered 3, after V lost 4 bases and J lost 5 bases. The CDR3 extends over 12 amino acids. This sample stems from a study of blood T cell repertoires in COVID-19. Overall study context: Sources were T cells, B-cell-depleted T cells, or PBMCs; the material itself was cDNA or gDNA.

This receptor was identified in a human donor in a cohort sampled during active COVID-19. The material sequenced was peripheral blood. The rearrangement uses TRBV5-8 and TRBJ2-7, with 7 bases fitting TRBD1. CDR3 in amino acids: CASSRGTDEQYF. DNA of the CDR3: TGTGCCAGCAGCCGAGGGACAGACGAGCAGTACTTC. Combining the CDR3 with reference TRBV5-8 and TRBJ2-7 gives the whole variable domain EAGVTQSPTHLIKTRGQQATLRCSPISGHTSVYWYQQALGLGLQFLLWYDEGEERNRGNFPPRFSGRQFPNYSSELNVNALELEDSALYLCASSRGTDEQYFGPGTRLTVT.